What follows are 21 T cell receptor beta chains derived from one specimen sequenced in a study of T cells after yellow fever vaccination (dated by TCRdb to between 2017 and 2020). Libraries came from 5' RACE. TCRdb shows the sequencer as Illumina NovaSeq 6000. Starting from the raw public reads, TCRdb applied fastp trimming at Q25, assembled clones with MiXCR and retained in-frame beta chains. Identical CDR3 protein sequences are pooled into one entry, listed with their most common genes and DNA. The sample profile shows 45,000 to 75,000 distinct CDR3 sequences; 5% to 6.5% of them were found once. The ten largest clones take up 31% of the sample. The treatment or condition label on this specimen signifies: live attenuated yellow fever vaccine strain. The sequences come from PBMCs, either bulk or a sorted T-cell subset (CD4+, CD8+, memory, or dextramer-sorted; not recorded which), collected on the day of the yellow fever booster vaccination. The receptors were gathered from a man between 18 and 35 years old who received the YFV17D yellow fever vaccine.

This clonotype was seen ten or more times. The chain uses TRBV6-5 and TRBJ1-4; D is ambiguous. Germline V gene data show CDR1 as MNHEY and CDR2 as SVGAGI. V was pared by 3 bases and J by 9 bases, with 17 bases between. This CDR3 contains 15 residues. The CDR3 DNA reads TGTGCCAGCAGTTATCTCGGGGAAGGAGCAAAAAAACTGTTTTTT. Residues: CASSYLGEGAKKLFF.

This clonotype was found many times. V usage is TRBV29-1 and J usage is TRBJ1-1; D uncertain. This CDR3 has 14 amino acids. Germline CDR1 SQVTM, CDR2 ANQGSEA. V was clipped by 8 bases and J by 2 bases, with 18 bases between them. The CDR3, as DNA: TGCAGCTCCCGGCTTGGCGGCCGCAACACTGAAGCTTTCTTT. As protein: CSSRLGGRNTEAFF.

This clonotype appeared many times. The chain couples TRBV20-1 to TRBJ1-1, with D possibly being TRBD1 (5 bases). Deletions cut 2 bases from V and 0 bases from J, with 10 bases between. The CDR3 covers 14 residues. Germline V gene sequence: CDR1 DFQATT, CDR2 SNEGSKA (reference sequence). CDR3: CSARINRMNTEAFF. Here the CDR3 DNA reads TGCAGTGCTAGAATCAACAGGATGAACACTGAAGCTTTCTTT.

In its sample, this clonotype was seen many times. The chain has TRBV5-1 and TRBJ1-5; D is unclear. The CDR3 contains 12 residues. Germline V gives CDR1 SGHRS, CDR2 YFSETQ. The V end was cut by 2 bases, the J end by 2 bases, with 2 bases between. This CDR3 is CASSFGNQPQHF. The CDR3 DNA follows: TGCGCCAGCAGCTTCGGCAATCAGCCCCAGCATTTT.

The chain carries TRBV5-1 and TRBJ1-6; tentative D call: TRBD1 (6 bases). V was cut by 0 bases and J by 6 bases, with 16 bases left in between. Germline CDR1 reads SGHRS; CDR2 reads YFSETQ. The CDR3 is made up of 17 amino acids. The CDR3 coding sequence is TGCGCCAGCAGCTTGGATCCAGGGGTAGGGGCTAATTCACCCCTCCACTTT. It codes for CASSLDPGVGANSPLHF.

As for this clonotype: Mismatch with germline at one junction end may stem from a read error. CDR3 coding DNA: TGTGCCAGCAGTTTAGTTGTTTTTCAGGGCGAGGGCACAGATACGCTGTATTTT. Its protein is CASSLVVFQGEGTDTLYF. The V call is TRBV12-3 or TRBV12-4, the J call TRBJ2-3; D tentatively fits TRBD1 or TRBD2 (5 bases each). CDR3 length: 18 residues.

This clonotype was seen repeatedly, ten times or more. V and J are TRBV4-3 and TRBJ2-2, with a weak D call TRBD2 (6 bases). The CDR3 is 18 amino acids. Germline CDR1 is LGHNA and CDR2 is YSLEER. Trimming stripped 0 bases from V and 0 bases from J, with 14 bases between. The CDR3 DNA reads TGCGCCAGCAGCCAAGATGGAGGGGCACCTTCGAACACCGGGGAGCTGTTTTTT. Amino acids: CASSQDGGAPSNTGELFF.

The table lists this clonotype with many counts. The V call is TRBV6-5, the J call TRBJ1-4, with TRBD1 matching 8 bases. This CDR3 has 15 residues. Trimming cost V 0 bases and J 7 bases; bases outside gene matches: 4. CDR1 is MNHEY, CDR2 SVGAGI, per germline. The CDR3 reads CASSYSQGAGEKLFF. The CDR3 bases are TGTGCCAGCAGTTACTCGCAGGGGGCCGGTGAAAAACTGTTTTTT.

Many counts were recorded for this clonotype. The chain carries TRBV10-3 and TRBJ1-2; a possible D gene is TRBD1 (5 bases). Trimming took 9 bases from V and 6 from J, leaving 17 bases between them. Germline CDR1 reads ENHRY; CDR2 reads SYGVKD. The CDR3 has 13 amino acids. CDR3 coding DNA: TGTGCCATGTCCTTTGATTTAGGGGATGGCTACACCTTC. This encodes CAMSFDLGDGYTF.

The chain combines TRBV6-2 or TRBV6-3 with TRBJ1-1; maybe TRBD1 (6 bases). V gave up 2 bases and J gave up 1 base, with 11 bases separating them. The CDR3 loop spans 15 amino acids. CDR1 is MNHEY and CDR2 is SVGEGT in the germline V gene. The CDR3 spells CASSYVQGSNTEAFF. CDR3 in DNA: TGTGCCAGCAGTTACGTACAGGGATCGAACACTGAAGCTTTCTTT.

This clonotype has a count of ten or more. This chain connects TRBV12-3 or TRBV12-4 to TRBJ2-3; 12 bases are a match to TRBD2. Trimming removed 4 bases from V and 8 bases from J; junction bases left unmatched: 10. The CDR3 has 16 amino acids. The CDR3 sequence is CASSSLAGGRGGTQYF. For the CDR3, the DNA is TGTGCCAGCAGTTCCCTAGCGGGGGGGCGTGGTGGTACGCAGTATTTT.

This clonotype was recorded a few times. The chain has TRBV28 and TRBJ1-5, with 7 bases fitting TRBD1. CDR3 size: 15 residues. Germline assignment: CDR1 MDHEN and CDR2 SYDVKM. Unmatched junction bases numbered 3, after V lost 2 bases and J lost 2 bases. The CDR3 DNA reads TGTGCCAGCAGTTTAGTTGGACAGGGCAATCAGCCCCAGCATTTT. Translated: CASSLVGQGNQPQHF.

The gene calls are TRBV4-3 and TRBJ1-4; weak D call: TRBD1 (6 bases). Germline V CDR1 and CDR2: LGHNA, YSLEER. The V and J ends lost 1 base and 0 bases respectively, with 15 bases between them. The CDR3 length is 18 residues. The CDR3 reads CASSQGTGSLSTNEKLFF. The CDR3 DNA reads TGCGCCAGCAGCCAAGGAACAGGGTCCCTGTCAACTAATGAAAAACTGTTTTTT.

This clonotype was seen a few times. The V call is TRBV12-3 or TRBV12-4, the J call TRBJ2-3; D not certain. The V end lost 1 base, the J end lost 6 bases, and 8 bases lay between the germline ends. This CDR3 is built from 13 residues. This chain's CDR3 is CASSLDENDTQYF. The CDR3 DNA follows: TGTGCCAGCAGTTTAGACGAGAACGATACGCAGTATTTT.

This clonotype was seen only a few times. The rearrangement links TRBV3-1 to TRBJ2-3, with 7 bases fitting TRBD1. The J segment lost 5 bases and the V segment lost 0 bases, leaving 5 bases of the junction unmatched. Germline values: CDR1 LGHDT, CDR2 YNNKEL (reference sequence). The CDR3 extends over 15 amino acids. Here the CDR3 DNA reads TGTGCCAGCAGCCAAGAAGATACAGGGGAAGATACGCAGTATTTT. Translation: CASSQEDTGEDTQYF.

This clonotype was observed a few times. V usage is TRBV6-5 and J usage is TRBJ1-1; TRBD1 aligns across 7 bases. The trim removed 5 bases at V and 9 bases at J, leaving 6 bases unmatched. The CDR3 is made up of 12 amino acids. CDR1 and CDR2 from the germline V gene are MNHEY and SVGAGI. CDR3 residues: CASSPRTGKAFF. DNA of the CDR3: TGTGCCAGCAGTCCCCGGACAGGAAAAGCTTTCTTT.

This clonotype was recorded a few times. CDR3 DNA: TGCAGTGCTAAACTCCGGGCCCGCAATGAAAAACTGTTTTTT. This encodes CSAKLRARNEKLFF. The J gene is TRBJ1-4, the V gene TRBV20-1; D call uncertain. V was pared by 4 bases and J by 5 bases, with 14 bases between. Germline V lookup: CDR1 DFQATT, CDR2 SNEGSKA (reference sequence). The CDR3 covers 14 residues.

Many counts were recorded for this clonotype. The genes are TRBV7-2 and TRBJ2-2; 12 nucleotides line up with TRBD2. Trimming cost V 4 bases and J 4 bases; bases outside gene matches: 4. This CDR3 has 16 amino acids. The germline gives CDR1 SGHTA, CDR2 FQGNSA. This CDR3 reads CASSSRGLAGTGELFF. The CDR3 DNA sequence: TGTGCCAGCAGCTCAAGGGGACTAGCGGGCACCGGGGAGCTGTTTTTT. Filled out from reference TRBV7-2 and TRBJ2-2, the complete variable domain reads GAGVSQSPSNKVTEKGKDVELRCDPISGHTALYWYRQSLGQGLEFLIYFQGNSAPDKSGLPSDRFSAERTGGSVSTLTIQRTQQEDSAVYLCASSSRGLAGTGELFFGEGSRLTVL.

The gene calls are TRBV4-2 and TRBJ2-1; TRBD2 aligns across 7 bases. Per the germline V gene, CDR1 is LGHNA and CDR2 is YNFKEQ. The V gene end was trimmed by 8 bases and the J gene end by 3 bases; junction bases not matched to a gene: 10. The CDR3 consists of 15 residues. CDR3 loop: CASGASGLNYNEQFF. DNA of the CDR3: TGTGCCAGCGGGGCTAGCGGATTAAACTACAATGAGCAGTTCTTC.

The chain employs TRBV7-9 and TRBJ2-7; 8 bases are shared with TRBD1. In germline, CDR1 is SEHNR, CDR2 FQNEAQ (reference sequence). The V gene end was trimmed by 5 bases and the J gene end by 3 bases; junction bases not matched to a gene: 6. The CDR3 has 14 residues. The chain's CDR3 is CASSVGQGIYEQYF. CDR3 in DNA: TGTGCCAGCAGCGTCGGACAGGGTATCTACGAGCAGTACTTC. Full variable domain (missing parts from reference TRBV7-9 and TRBJ2-7): DTGVSQNPRHKITKRGQNVTFRCDPISEHNRLYWYRQTLGQGPEFLTYFQNEAQLEKSRLLSDRFSAERPKGSFSTLEIQRTEQGDSAMYLCASSVGQGIYEQYFGPGTRLTVT.

The table lists this clonotype with a few counts. The J gene is TRBJ2-5, the V gene TRBV5-1, with 10 bases that match TRBD1. The CDR3 length is 15 residues. V was pared by 4 bases and J by 3 bases, with 6 bases of the junction left unmatched. Germline V gives CDR1 SGHRS, CDR2 YFSETQ. CDR3 sequence reads: CASSKPGQGKETQYF. DNA for the CDR3: TGCGCCAGCAGCAAACCGGGACAGGGGAAAGAGACCCAGTACTTC.